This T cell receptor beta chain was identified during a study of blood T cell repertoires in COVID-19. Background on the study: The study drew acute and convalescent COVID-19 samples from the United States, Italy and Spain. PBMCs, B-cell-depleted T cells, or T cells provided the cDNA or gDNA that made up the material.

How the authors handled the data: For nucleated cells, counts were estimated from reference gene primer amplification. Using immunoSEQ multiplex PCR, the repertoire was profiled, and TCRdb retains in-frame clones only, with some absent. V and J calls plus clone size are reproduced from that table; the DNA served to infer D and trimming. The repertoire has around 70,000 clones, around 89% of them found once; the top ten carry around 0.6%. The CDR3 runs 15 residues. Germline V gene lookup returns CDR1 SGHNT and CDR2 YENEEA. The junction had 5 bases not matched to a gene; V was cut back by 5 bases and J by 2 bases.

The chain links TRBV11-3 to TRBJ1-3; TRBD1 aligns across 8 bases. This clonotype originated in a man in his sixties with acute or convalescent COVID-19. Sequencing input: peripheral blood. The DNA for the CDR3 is TGTGCCAGCAGCCTGACAGGGGATCCTGGAAACACCATATATTTT. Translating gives CASSLTGDPGNTIYF. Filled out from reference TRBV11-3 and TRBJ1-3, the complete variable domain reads EAGVVQSPRYKIIEKKQPVAFWCNPISGHNTLYWYLQNLGQGPELLIRYENEEAVDDSQLPKDRFSAERLKGVDSTLKIQPAELGDSAVYLCASSLTGDPGNTIYFGEGSWLTVV.